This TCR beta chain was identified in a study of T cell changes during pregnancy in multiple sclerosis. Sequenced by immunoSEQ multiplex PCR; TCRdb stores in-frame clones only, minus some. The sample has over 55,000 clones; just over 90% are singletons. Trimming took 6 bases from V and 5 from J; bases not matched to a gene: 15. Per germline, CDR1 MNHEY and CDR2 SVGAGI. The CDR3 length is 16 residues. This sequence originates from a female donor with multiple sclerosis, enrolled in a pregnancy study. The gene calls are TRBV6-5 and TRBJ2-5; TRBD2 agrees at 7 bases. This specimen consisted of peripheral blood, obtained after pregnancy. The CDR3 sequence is CASRYIREVVRETQYF. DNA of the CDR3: TGTGCCAGCAGATACATCCGGGAGGTAGTAAGGGAGACCCAGTACTTC.